This passage covers 14 T cell receptor beta chains from one sample sequenced in a study of shared clonotypes between healthy human individuals. The data were produced by immunoSEQ multiplex PCR, yet TCRdb's version contains in-frame clones alone and is incomplete. Of some 1.4 million clones in the sample, 95% to 97% are singletons; the top ten hold more than 0.9%. The material sequenced was naive CD4+ T cells sorted from blood. Described subset: CD45RA+ positively selected. These receptor sequences come from a young man in good health.

The chain employs TRBV28 and TRBJ2-2; 11 bases are shared with TRBD2. The germline V gene has CDR1 MDHEN and CDR2 SYDVKM. V was pared by 7 bases and J by 4 bases, with 5 bases of the junction left unmatched. The CDR3 is made up of 15 amino acids. The CDR3 here is CASKRLAGITGELFF. CDR3 bases: TGTGCCAGCAAGAGACTAGCGGGAATCACCGGGGAGCTGTTTTTT.

This chain uses TRBV6-1 with TRBJ2-6, with D perhaps TRBD1 (6 bases). The CDR3 is 16 residues long. V lost 2 bases, J lost 0 bases, and 8 bases lay in between. Germline V gives CDR1 MNHNS, CDR2 SASEGT. Here the CDR3 reads CASSERGGSGANVLTF. The DNA for the CDR3 is TGTGCCAGCAGTGAACGAGGGGGCTCTGGGGCCAACGTCCTGACTTTC.

In the case of this clone: Other DNA sequences from this sample encode an identical CDR3 as well. V and J are TRBV9 and TRBJ2-5; TRBD1 aligns across 7 bases. The CDR3 loop spans 14 amino acids. Trimming took 0 bases from V and 5 from J; bases not matched to a gene: 4. Looked up from germline, CDR1 is SGDLS and CDR2 is YYNGEE. Here the CDR3 DNA reads TGTGCCAGCAGCGTAGGGGTAGGGGGCGAGACCCAGTACTTC. It encodes CASSVGVGGETQYF. Supplemented by reference TRBV9 and TRBJ2-5, the full variable domain reads DSGVTQTPKHLITATGQRVTLRCSPRSGDLSVYWYQQSLDQGLQFLIQYYNGEERAKGNILERFSAQQFPDLHSELNLSSLELGDSALYFCASSVGVGGETQYFGPGTRLLVL.

The chain is built from TRBV4-2 and TRBJ2-7, with D unresolved. Per the germline V gene, CDR1 is LGHNA and CDR2 is YNFKEQ. V shed 0 bases and J shed 3 bases, with 12 bases lying between them. The CDR3 totals 15 residues. The CDR3 bases are TGTGCCAGCAGCCAAGATCTGGGCGGCTACTACGAGCAGTACTTC. Translating gives CASSQDLGGYYEQYF.

The gene calls are TRBV4-1 and TRBJ2-7; 9 bases align to TRBD1. J lost 6 bases, V lost 4 bases, and 7 bases had no gene match. The germline V gene encodes CDR1 MGHRA and CDR2 YSYEKL. The CDR3 covers 14 residues. The CDR3 bases are TGCGCCAGCAGCCCCGGACAGGGGCAGGGCGAGCAGTACTTC. This gives the protein CASSPGQGQGEQYF.

Regarding this clone: This specimen includes other DNA sequences encoding the same CDR3. The chain couples TRBV2 to TRBJ1-3, with no clear D. The germline CDR1 and CDR2 sequences are SNHLY and FYNNEI. V was cut by 2 bases and J by 1 base, with 6 bases left in between. The CDR3 length is 14 residues. The CDR3 loop reads CASSERGSGNTIYF. The CDR3, as DNA: TGTGCCAGCAGTGAACGGGGTTCTGGAAACACCATATATTTT.

The chain joins TRBV12-5 to TRBJ2-3, with D maybe TRBD1 (5 bases). V lost 4 bases, J lost 7 bases, and 12 bases lay in between. CDR1 and CDR2 from the germline V gene are LGHNT and FRNRAP. This CDR3 has 13 residues. The CDR3 region has the DNA TGTGCTAGTGGTTCGCAGGGAACACATACGCAGTATTTT. This gives the protein CASGSQGTHTQYF.

This chain connects TRBV18 to TRBJ1-1; 7 nucleotides line up with TRBD1. CDR3 length: 14 amino acids. Per the germline V gene, CDR1 is KGHSH and CDR2 is LQKENI. V dropped 4 bases and J dropped 11; count of bases not matched to a gene: 13. The DNA of the CDR3 is TGTGCCAGCTCACTAATACAGGGGATGCAGGCGGCTTTCTTT. This gives the protein CASSLIQGMQAAFF.

The V call is TRBV28, the J call TRBJ1-2; D not certain. CDR1 is MDHEN, CDR2 SYDVKM, per germline. The V end lost 10 bases, the J end lost 4 bases, and 13 bases lay between the germline ends. The CDR3 spans 12 residues. DNA for the CDR3: TGTGCCACCCAGACATTTCCCTATGGCTACACCTTC. Translating gives CATQTFPYGYTF.

The gene calls are TRBV2 and TRBJ1-4; D not resolved. There are 11 residues in the CDR3. Germline V gene data show CDR1 as SNHLY and CDR2 as FYNNEI. Trimming cost V 11 bases and J 0 bases, with 4 bases left between them. This CDR3 is CAGATNEKLFF. CDR3 DNA sequence: TGTGCCGGAGCAACTAATGAAAAACTGTTTTTT.

V and J are TRBV21-1 and TRBJ2-7; the D call of TRBD2 is as the table states it, not checked on the DNA. TRBV21-1 counts as a pseudogene. The CDR3 extends over 15 amino acids. CDR3 amino acids: CASSKNHGTLLEQYF. Here the CDR3 DNA reads TGTGCCAGCAGCAAAAATCACGGGACTTTACTCGAGCAGTACTTC.

This chain connects TRBV6-1 to TRBJ1-1; 7 bases fit TRBD1. The CDR3 length is 15 residues. Per the germline V gene, CDR1 is MNHNS and CDR2 is SASEGT. The V segment lost 10 bases and the J segment 0 bases; nucleotides outside the gene matches: 11. The CDR3 reads CATATGRDMNTEAFF. CDR3 sequence (DNA): TGTGCCACCGCGACAGGGCGTGACATGAACACTGAAGCTTTCTTT.

The chain recombines TRBV11-2 with TRBJ2-3, with 9 bases that match TRBD2. Germline V gene sequence: CDR1 SGHAT, CDR2 FQNNGV. The CDR3 runs 15 residues. V lost 3 bases to trimming and J lost 3 bases; unmatched junction nucleotides: 4. The CDR3 is CASSLVLAGTDTQYF. The CDR3 bases are TGTGCCAGCAGCTTGGTGCTAGCGGGGACAGATACGCAGTATTTT.

The chain is built from TRBV7-8 and TRBJ2-5, with 12 bases matching TRBD2. V shed 5 bases and J 4 bases; nucleotides not matched to a gene: 11. The CDR3 spans 17 residues. CDR1 SGHVS and CDR2 FQNEAQ come from the germline V gene. The CDR3 DNA reads TGTGCCAGCAGCACAGGGGCTAGCGGGAGGGGGCCAGAGACCCAGTACTTC. Its protein product is CASSTGASGRGPETQYF.